One and the same sample provided the 7 T cell receptor beta chains below, sequenced in a study of blood T cell repertoires in COVID-19. Here immunoSEQ multiplex PCR was the method, and the copy in TCRdb shows in-frame clones only, minus some. This sample yields about 140,000 clones, of which approximately 90% are seen a single time; around 8.6% belongs to the top ten. Sequenced material: peripheral blood. These receptor sequences come from a woman aged 45-65 years with active or convalescent COVID-19.

This clone has ten or more counts. The chain uses TRBV7-9 and TRBJ1-3; 9 bases fit TRBD1. The CDR3 is made up of 15 amino acids. V shed 4 bases, J shed 5 bases, and the junction held 6 bases outside the gene matches. Germline V gene data show CDR1 as SEHNR and CDR2 as FQNEAQ (reference sequence). The CDR3 sequence: CASSSGTGRRNTIYF. DNA of the CDR3: TGTGCCAGCAGCTCCGGGACAGGGAGGAGAAACACCATATATTTT.

In this sample, this clone turned up a few times. This sequence joins TRBV21-1 and TRBJ1-5; TRBD1 was called by the table and not checked on the DNA. TRBV21-1 is a pseudogene. This CDR3 has 17 amino acids. The CDR3, as DNA: TGTGCCAGCAGCAAAGGTCCGGCAGGGGATGGCAATCAGCCCCAGCATTTT. Amino acid sequence: CASSKGPAGDGNQPQHF.

This rearrangement joins TRBV5-1 to TRBJ2-3; 8 bases fit TRBD2. The CDR3 consists of 17 residues. Germline V lookup: CDR1 SGHRS, CDR2 YFSETQ. V shed 4 bases and J 1 base; nucleotides not matched to a gene: 11. As DNA, the CDR3 is TGCGCCAGCAGCCCCAGCGGGGGAGCCCTCCGCACAGATACGCAGTATTTT. Residues: CASSPSGGALRTDTQYF. Full variable domain (missing parts from reference TRBV5-1 and TRBJ2-3): KAGVTQTPRYLIKTRGQQVTLSCSPISGHRSVSWYQQTPGQGLQFLFEYFSETQRNKGNFPGRFSGRQFSNSRSEMNVSTLELGDSALYLCASSPSGGALRTDTQYFGPGTRLTVL.

This clone occurred once. The V and J genes are TRBV28 and TRBJ1-1; D gene ambiguous. The CDR3 is 13 residues long. Trimming shortened V by 8 bases and J by 0 bases, and 10 bases separated the two germline ends. Germline V gene sequence: CDR1 MDHEN, CDR2 SYDVKM. In DNA, the CDR3 is TGTGCCAGCGAGGTTACCTTGAACACTGAAGCTTTCTTT. Its translation: CASEVTLNTEAFF. Based on the CDR3 plus reference TRBV28 and TRBJ1-1, the full variable domain is DVKVTQSSRYLVKRTGEKVFLECVQDMDHENMFWYRQDPGLGLRLIYFSYDVKMKEKGDIPEGYSVSREKKERFSLILESASTNQTSMYLCASEVTLNTEAFFGQGTRLTVV.

The V and J genes are TRBV27 and TRBJ2-7; 10 bases are a match to TRBD2. The CDR3 is 14 residues long. V shed 6 bases and J 2 bases; nucleotides not matched to a gene: 4. The V gene's germline CDR1 is MNHEY and CDR2 SMNVEV (reference sequence). The CDR3 bases are TGTGCCAGCAGGGTAGCGGGAGGAGCCTACGAGCAGTACTTC. Its translation: CASRVAGGAYEQYF.

This clone was detected only once. The genes are TRBV7-3 and TRBJ2-7; 10 bases line up with TRBD1. V lost 3 bases to trimming and J lost 4 bases; unmatched junction nucleotides: 6. Germline CDR1 reads SGHTA; CDR2 reads FQGTGA. This CDR3 region has 15 residues. CDR3 sequence: CASSLGTGVGYEQYF. The CDR3 region has the DNA TGTGCCAGCAGCTTGGGGACAGGGGTGGGGTACGAGCAGTACTTC.

V and J are TRBV7-9 and TRBJ2-7; 8 nucleotides match TRBD2. J lost 3 bases, V lost 5 bases, and 3 bases had no gene match. Germline lookup yields CDR1 SEHNR and CDR2 FQNEAQ (reference sequence). The CDR3 totals 13 residues. The CDR3 loop reads CASSKSGGYEQYF. The CDR3 DNA reads TGTGCCAGCAGCAAGAGCGGGGGCTACGAGCAGTACTTC.